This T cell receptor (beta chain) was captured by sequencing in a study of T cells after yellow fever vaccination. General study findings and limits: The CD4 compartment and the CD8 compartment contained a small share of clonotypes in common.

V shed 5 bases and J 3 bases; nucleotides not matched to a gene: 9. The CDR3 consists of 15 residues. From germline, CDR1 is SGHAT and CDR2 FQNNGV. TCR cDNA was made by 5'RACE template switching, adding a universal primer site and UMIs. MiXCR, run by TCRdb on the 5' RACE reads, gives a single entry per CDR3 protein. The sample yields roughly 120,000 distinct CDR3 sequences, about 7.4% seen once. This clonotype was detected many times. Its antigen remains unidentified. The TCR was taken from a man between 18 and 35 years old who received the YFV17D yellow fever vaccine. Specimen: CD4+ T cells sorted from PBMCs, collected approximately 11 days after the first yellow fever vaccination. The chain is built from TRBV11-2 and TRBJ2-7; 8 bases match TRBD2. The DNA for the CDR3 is TGTGCCAGCAGCACTACCGGGGGGGCAAACTACGAGCAGTACTTC. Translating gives CASSTTGGANYEQYF. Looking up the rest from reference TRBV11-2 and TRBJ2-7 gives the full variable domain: EAGVAQSPRYKIIEKRQSVAFWCNPISGHATLYWYQQILGQGPKLLIQFQNNGVVDDSQLPKDRFSAERLKGVDSTLKIQPAKLEDSAVYLCASSTTGGANYEQYFGPGTRLTVT.